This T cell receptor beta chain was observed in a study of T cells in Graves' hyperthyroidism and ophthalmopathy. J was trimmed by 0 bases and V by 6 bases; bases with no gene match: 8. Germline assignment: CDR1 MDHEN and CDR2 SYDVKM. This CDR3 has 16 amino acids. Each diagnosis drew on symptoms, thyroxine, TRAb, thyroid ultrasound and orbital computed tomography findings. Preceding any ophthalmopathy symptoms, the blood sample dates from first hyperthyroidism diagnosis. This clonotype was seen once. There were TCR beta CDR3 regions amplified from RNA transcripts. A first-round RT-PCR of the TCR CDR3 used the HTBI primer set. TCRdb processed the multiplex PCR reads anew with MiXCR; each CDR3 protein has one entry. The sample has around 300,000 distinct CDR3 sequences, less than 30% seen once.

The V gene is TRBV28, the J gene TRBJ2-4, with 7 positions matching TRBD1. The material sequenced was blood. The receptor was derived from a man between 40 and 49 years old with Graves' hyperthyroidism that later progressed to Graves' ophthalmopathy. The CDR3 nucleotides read TGTGCCAGCAGACCTCTCGACAGGGTAGCCAAAAACATTCAGTACTTC. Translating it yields CASRPLDRVAKNIQYF.